This T cell receptor (beta chain) was sequenced for a study of shared clonotypes between healthy human individuals (dated by TCRdb to about 2020). The study in broad terms: The cohort included three men and a couple of women between 18 and 49 years of age. Leukapheresis yielded between about 0.9 and 9 billion PBMCs per donor. For each donor, three plates each were used for CD4 naive and CD4 memory, two plates were used for CD8 naive, and one plate was used for CD8 memory. Different laboratories and diverse techniques were used to prepare libraries and sequence TCR repertoires, to increase sequencing depth and limit assay-specific biases. Blood TCR repertoires of a handful of healthy adults were deeply sequenced to estimate repertoire size and the extent of clonotype sharing between individuals. Study-level results and caveats: Naive subsets generally had larger estimated clonotype richness than memory subsets did. Even with the large sequencing depth, rarefaction of the sorted-subset datasets indicated that sequencing was incomplete. Compared with non-shared clonotypes, the clonotypes found in all four sorted-subset donors had higher generation probabilities. Sampling was limited to blood, and TCR repertoires in tissue likely differ from TCR repertoires in blood. The genetic and exposure-history diversity represented was limited by the small number of donors. Pairwise subsampling led to the expectation that sequencing depth would affect the degree of clonotype sharing among donors. Across a handful of donors, 5% to 6% of naive CD4, 3% to 3.5% of naive CD8, about 2.3% of memory CD4, and about 0.4% of memory CD8 clonotypes were shared.

This clone was counted at least ten times. Its antigen remains unidentified. Base quality data are lacking; no much larger clone is found one base away. The CDR3 runs 17 amino acids, cysteine and phenylalanine included. Just the 51-base CDR3 DNA is kept, in frame starting at base 1. At the junction V is shortened by 9 bases and J by 1 base, with 24 bases in between. In the germline V gene, CDR1 corresponds to SGHDN and CDR2 to FVKESK. Donors were healthy HIV-negative adults with no recently reported acute infections or vaccinations. Every donor was a Caucasian adult living in Nashville, Tennessee, USA. CD4+ T cells were enriched by magnetic negative selection; naive cells were then positively selected on CD45RA, and the negative fraction formed the memory subset. After blood collection by leukapheresis, PBMCs were isolated using Ficoll-Histopaque density gradient centrifugation and then cryopreserved in the vapor phase of liquid nitrogen. Purity and quantity of every magnetically sorted T cell population were checked by analytical flow cytometry. Genomic DNA was isolated from every sorted fraction and measured by UV absorbance on a Nanodrop 2000c.

Using the deep immunoSEQ assay, TCR CDR3 regions were amplified from genomic DNA by multiplex PCR. For each cell subset, the extracted genomic DNA was distributed evenly across all wells of several immunoSEQ 96-well plates, and each plate served as one replicate. Each replicate PCR for sorted subsets received about 0.2 ug genomic DNA, equal to about 30,000 T cell genomes. Purified libraries were measured with a Qubit 3.0 fluorometer, size-checked on a Bioanalyzer 2100, and measured again with the KAPA Library Quantification kit. Every immunoSEQ 96-well plate was sequenced on a dedicated single-read 150-cycle Illumina NextSeq 550 flow cell. From the authors' description of their analysis: Because only junctional sequences without quality scores were contained in the immunoSEQ output, filtering matching that applied to full-length reads could not be performed. Sequences were annotated with PyIR, a Python wrapper for IgBLAST v1.9, and V/J genes and CDR3 were assigned using IMGT germline references. Reads were removed for weak V/J assignments (E-value above 1e-6), missing CDR3, stop codons, out-of-frame junctions, or ambiguous translated residues. V3J clonotypes were defined by identical inferred V gene, J gene, and CDR3 amino acid sequence. Percentage overlap between repertoires was computed as shared unique clonotypes divided by the size of the smaller repertoire. Repertoire richness was assessed with RTK rarefaction, the Chao1 estimator, and Recon v2.1 estimates of unobserved clonotypes. OLGA was used to compute generation probabilities for all TCRbeta clonotypes that the gDNA method yielded from a handful of donors. Held by TCRdb, this immuneACCESS table contains in-frame sequences only and omits some clones. Under half of the omission traces to an unresolved V gene where checked; the cause of the rest is unknown. V, J and clone size were drawn from that table, and D and trimming were deduced from the DNA. Across this sample there are about 1 million clones, with about 77% seen only once. Approximately 1.5% of the sample belongs to the ten largest clones.

Recombination connected TRBV14 to TRBJ1-2; the D gene remains uncertain. What was sequenced was memory CD4+ T cells sorted from blood. Interpreted using the paper, the cell subset or site label stands for: CD45RA-negative fraction. The clonotype comes from a man between 18 and 35 years old in good health. The DNA sequence is TGTGCCAGATGGCCGATTTCATGGGCTGTCAATAACTATGGCTACACCTTC. It specifies CARWPISWAVNNYGYTF.